One and the same sample provided the 10 T cell receptor beta chains below, sequenced in a study of T cell repertoires in cytomegalovirus infection. TCRdb processed the reads anew with MiXCR; each CDR3 protein has one entry. The repertoire consists of 200,000 to 300,000 distinct CDR3 sequences, with approximately 9.1% occurring once and the leading ten covering approximately 15%. Specimen: PBMCs. The receptor source for this set is a human donor in good health (CMV status not recorded). Some clones in this sample may be carry-over from other donors' samples.

This clonotype was seen at least ten times. V gene TRBV7-9 combines with J gene TRBJ1-5; perhaps TRBD1 as D (6 bases). Germline assignment: CDR1 SEHNR and CDR2 FQNEAQ (reference sequence). The CDR3 is 13 residues long. V was trimmed by 5 bases and J by 8 bases, leaving 13 bases between them. The CDR3 is CASSAQGGEPQHF. The CDR3 DNA reads TGTGCCAGCAGCGCACAGGGTGGGGAGCCCCAGCATTTT.

This clonotype was seen at least ten times. This chain connects TRBV7-2 to TRBJ1-1; tentative D call: TRBD1 (6 bases). The CDR3 has 14 amino acids. V gave up 1 base and J gave up 4 bases, with 10 bases separating them. Germline CDR1 is SGHTA and CDR2 is FQGNSA. The CDR3 coding sequence is TGTGCCAGCAGCTTAGTGGGGGCCGGCACTGAAGCTTTCTTT. It translates to CASSLVGAGTEAFF.

The V call is TRBV30, the J call TRBJ2-1, with D maybe TRBD1 (5 bases). V was cut by 4 bases and J by 0 bases, with 16 bases left in between. Germline-derived CDR1 and CDR2 are GTSNPN and SVGIG (reference sequence). The length of the CDR3 is 16 residues. CDR3 region: CAWKGPGLSSYNEQFF. The CDR3 DNA is TGTGCCTGGAAGGGGCCCGGTCTGAGCTCCTACAATGAGCAGTTCTTC.

This clonotype was seen ten or more times. This chain connects TRBV28 to TRBJ1-3; TRBD1 agrees at 7 bases. The CDR3 sequence is 16 residues long. The germline V gene encodes CDR1 MDHEN and CDR2 SYDVKM. With V trimmed by 3 bases and J by 0 bases, 5 bases remained unmatched. The CDR3: CASSLVDRDSGNTIYF. Here the CDR3 DNA reads TGTGCCAGCAGTTTGGTTGACAGGGACTCTGGAAACACCATATATTTT.

CDR3 region: CASSLAGQGVGKLFF. CDR3 coding DNA: TGTGCCAGCAGTTTAGCCGGTCAGGGGGTCGGAAAACTGTTTTTT. The chain carries TRBV12-3 or TRBV12-4 and TRBJ1-4; 7 nucleotides agree with TRBD1. The CDR3 contains 15 residues. J was trimmed by 10 bases and V by 0 bases; bases with no gene match: 8.

This clonotype showed up many times. V and J are TRBV7-2 and TRBJ1-5; no clear D gene. V dropped 0 bases and J dropped 7 bases, with 13 bases sitting between them. Germline values: CDR1 SGHTA, CDR2 FQGNSA. The CDR3 consists of 15 residues. CDR3 bases: TGTGCCAGCAGCTTAGCGCCCGAGGCGGGGCAGCCCCAGCATTTT. It specifies CASSLAPEAGQPQHF.

The table lists this clonotype with many counts. V is TRBV14 and J is TRBJ1-2; D may be TRBD1 (5 bases). This CDR3 comprises 16 residues. CDR1 is SGHDN, CDR2 FVKESK, per germline. V dropped 4 bases and J dropped 7 bases, with 22 bases sitting between them. CDR3 protein: CASSPLQVTGAAGYTF. The CDR3 nucleotides read TGTGCCAGCAGCCCTCTTCAAGTAACCGGGGCAGCTGGCTACACCTTC. Supplemented by reference TRBV14 and TRBJ1-2, the full variable domain reads EAGVTQFPSHSVIEKGQTVTLRCDPISGHDNLYWYRRVMGKEIKFLLHFVKESKQDESGMPNNRFLAERTGGTYSTLKVQPAELEDSGVYFCASSPLQVTGAAGYTFGSGTRLTVV.

In its sample, this clonotype was seen a few times. The chain carries TRBV6-2 or TRBV6-3 and TRBJ2-7, with TRBD1 matching over 7 bases. Trimming cost V 4 bases and J 3 bases; bases outside gene matches: 9. CDR1 MNHEY and CDR2 SVGEGT come from the germline V gene. The CDR3 runs 15 residues. CDR3 coding DNA: TGTGCCAGCAGTTCTTCCCGGGACAGATACTACGAGCAGTACTTC. Translation gives CASSSSRDRYYEQYF.

There are many counts of this clonotype. This sequence joins TRBV5-1 and TRBJ1-2; no firm D call. The V gene lost 0 bases and the J gene lost 4 bases, with 13 bases spanning the gap. Germline V CDR1 and CDR2: SGHRS, YFSETQ. The CDR3 runs to 15 residues. Written as DNA, the CDR3 is TGCGCCAGCAGCTTGGACCGGACGCGATTCTATGGCTACACCTTC. It translates to CASSLDRTRFYGYTF. Full variable domain (missing parts from reference TRBV5-1 and TRBJ1-2): KAGVTQTPRYLIKTRGQQVTLSCSPISGHRSVSWYQQTPGQGLQFLFEYFSETQRNKGNFPGRFSGRQFSNSRSEMNVSTLELGDSALYLCASSLDRTRFYGYTFGSGTRLTVV.

This clonotype turned up a few times. The chain recombines TRBV12-3 or TRBV12-4 with TRBJ2-4; the D gene is possibly TRBD1 (6 bases). Trimming removed 5 bases at V and 9 bases at J, with 23 bases between. The CDR3 runs to 16 residues. The CDR3 protein is CASSPSNRDMMPIQYF. DNA of the CDR3: TGTGCCAGCAGTCCGTCAAATCGGGACATGATGCCCATTCAGTACTTC.